In its sample, the clone carrying this T cell receptor beta chain was seen a few times. Assay used: immunoSEQ multiplex PCR; TCRdb lists only in-frame clones, some missing. The sample gives some 890 clones, 15% to 20% of which show up once; 27% is in the top ten. These data are taken from a study of T cells in localized non-small cell lung cancer. The CDR3 spans 14 residues. The germline gives CDR1 LNHDA, CDR2 SQIVND (reference sequence). Trimming took off 7 bases at V and 5 bases at J, with 17 bases between the two ends. V usage is TRBV19 and J usage is TRBJ2-5; D is perhaps TRBD2 (7 bases). This sequence was found in a woman between 35 and 75 years old with stage II lung adenocarcinoma. This specimen consisted of normal lung tissue next to the tumor, obtained before any cancer treatment. The DNA for the CDR3 is TGTGCCAGTAACCCCCAAGGGGGAGGGGAGACCCAGTACTTC. Encoded protein: CASNPQGGGETQYF. The full variable domain, its missing parts supplied by reference TRBV19 and TRBJ2-5, is DGGITQSPKYLFRKEGQNVTLSCEQNLNHDAMYWYRQDPGQGLRLIYYSQIVNDFQKGDIAEGYSVSREKKESFPLTVTSAQKNPTAFYLCASNPQGGGETQYFGPGTRLLVL.